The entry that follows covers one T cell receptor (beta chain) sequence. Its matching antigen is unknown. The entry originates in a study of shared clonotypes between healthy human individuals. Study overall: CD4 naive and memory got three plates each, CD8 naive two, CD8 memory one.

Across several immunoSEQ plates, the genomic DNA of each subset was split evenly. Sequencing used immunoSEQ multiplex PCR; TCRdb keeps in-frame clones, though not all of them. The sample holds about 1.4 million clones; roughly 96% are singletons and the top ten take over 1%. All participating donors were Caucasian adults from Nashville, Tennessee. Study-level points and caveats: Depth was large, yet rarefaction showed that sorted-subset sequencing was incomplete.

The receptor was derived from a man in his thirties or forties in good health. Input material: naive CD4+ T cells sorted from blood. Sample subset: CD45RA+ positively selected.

CDR3 protein: CASSPHRANTGELFF. The CDR3 DNA reads TGCGCCAGCAGTCCTCACAGGGCGAACACCGGGGAGCTGTTTTTT. J is TRBJ2-2 and V is TRBV10-1; D is possibly TRBD1 (6 bases). CDR1 and CDR2 from the germline V gene are WNHNN and SYGVQD (reference sequence). This CDR3 is 15 amino acids long. V shed 5 bases and J shed 0 bases, with 10 bases lying between them.